The entry that follows covers one T cell receptor beta chain sequence. This entry is derived from a study of regulatory T cells in long-lasting Graves disease. This CDR3 has 14 residues. The ends lost 5 bases at V and 4 bases at J; junction bases unmatched: 8. The germline CDR1 and CDR2 sequences are SGHAT and FQNNGV. Time point denoted: newly diagnosed GD, antithyroid drugs for less than 3 months. The TCR library used RNA extracted from PBMCs. Per American Thyroid Association guidelines, Graves' disease was diagnosed. Arm-PCR of CDR3 regions and iRepertoire HTBI primers were used to build TCR beta libraries. A single record per CDR3 protein comes from TCRdb applying MiXCR to the multiplex PCR reads. In the table there are about 420,000 distinct CDR3 sequences, around 17% of which are singletons. These data also formed part of another study, on T cells in Graves' hyperthyroidism and ophthalmopathy.

J is TRBJ2-7 and V is TRBV11-2, with TRBD2 matching 7 bases. Sequences were derived from peripheral blood mononuclear cells (PBMCs), sampled at new diagnosis, from a patient treated with antithyroid drugs. This clonotype was obtained from a woman between 18 and 29 years old with Graves disease. The CDR3 bases are TGTGCCAGCAGCGCCGGGGGGTCGGGGTACGAGCAGTACTTC. Its protein is CASSAGGSGYEQYF.